Listed below are T cell receptor beta chains from one sample, sequenced in a study of radiation and T cells in renal cell carcinoma. Sequenced by immunoSEQ multiplex PCR; TCRdb stores in-frame clones only, minus some. The top ten hold roughly 10% of the sample, which has about 90,000 clones, around four fifths seen once. Sequencing was performed on blood, taken from a patient whose treatment included radiotherapy and nephrectomy. These receptors all come from a man aged 50 to 60 with renal cell carcinoma. Each CDR3 is given with its conserved first and last residue. A D gene is named only where the DNA matches it firmly. Size values are once, few and many counts, or a class for expanded clones, and some rows have none.

V,D,size,J,CDR3,DNA
TRBV10-2,NA,once,TRBJ2-2,CASTAPRGTGELFF,TGCGCCAGCACGGCCCCCCGGGGAACCGGGGAGCTGTTTTTT
TRBV5-1,NA,NA,TRBJ2-7,CASSLVGVDYEQYF,TGCGCCAGCAGCTTGGTGGGGGTTGACTACGAGCAGTACTTC
TRBV7-9,TRBD1,NA,TRBJ1-4,CASSALGQRHEKLFF,TGTGCCAGCAGCGCCTTGGGACAGCGCCATGAAAAACTGTTTTTT
TRBV2,NA,NA,TRBJ1-6,CASSGSGSSYNSPLHF,TGTGCCAGCAGTGGGTCTGGTAGCTCCTATAATTCACCCCTCCACTTT
TRBV5-1,TRBD2,NA,TRBJ2-5,CASSLGTSGETQYF,TGCGCCAGCAGCTTGGGGACTAGCGGGGAGACCCAGTACTTC
TRBV10-1,NA,NA,TRBJ2-7,CASSAHVGYEQYF,TGCGCCAGCAGTGCCCATGTGGGGTACGAGCAGTACTTC
TRBV19,NA,once,TRBJ2-1,CASSIYPSSDEQFF,TGTGCCAGTAGTATCTACCCCAGTTCGGATGAGCAGTTCTTC
TRBV27,NA,NA,TRBJ2-7,CASSLSVRASYEQYF,TGTGCCAGCAGTTTATCTGTCAGGGCGAGCTACGAGCAGTACTTC
TRBV18,TRBD2,NA,TRBJ2-2,CASSPGLDYAGELFF,TGTGCCAGCTCACCGGGACTAGATTACGCCGGGGAGCTGTTTTTT
TRBV4-2,NA,NA,TRBJ1-4,CASSRGRLPDTFNEKLFF,TGTGCCAGCAGCCGTGGGAGGCTGCCCGACACCTTTAATGAAAAACTGTTTTTT
TRBV30,TRBD1,once,TRBJ1-2,CAWSVPGQGRLNYGYTF,TGTGCCTGGAGTGTACCGGGACAGGGGCGTTTGAACTATGGCTACACCTTC
TRBV30,TRBD1,NA,TRBJ2-5,CAWSTRQGAGETQYF,TGTGCCTGGAGTACCCGACAGGGGGCAGGAGAGACCCAGTACTTC